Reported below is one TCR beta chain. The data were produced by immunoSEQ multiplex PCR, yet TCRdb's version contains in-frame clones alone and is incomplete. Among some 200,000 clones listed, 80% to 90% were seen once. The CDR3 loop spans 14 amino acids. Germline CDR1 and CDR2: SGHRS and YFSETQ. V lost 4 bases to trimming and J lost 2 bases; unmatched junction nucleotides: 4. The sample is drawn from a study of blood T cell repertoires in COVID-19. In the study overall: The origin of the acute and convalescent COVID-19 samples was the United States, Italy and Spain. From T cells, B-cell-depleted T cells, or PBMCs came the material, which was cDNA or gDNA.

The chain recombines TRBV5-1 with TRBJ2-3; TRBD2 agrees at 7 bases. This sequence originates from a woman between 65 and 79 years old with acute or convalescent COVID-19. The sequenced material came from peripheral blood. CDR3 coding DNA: TGCGCCAGCAGCCGGACTAGTCTCACAGATACGCAGTATTTT. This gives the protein CASSRTSLTDTQYF.